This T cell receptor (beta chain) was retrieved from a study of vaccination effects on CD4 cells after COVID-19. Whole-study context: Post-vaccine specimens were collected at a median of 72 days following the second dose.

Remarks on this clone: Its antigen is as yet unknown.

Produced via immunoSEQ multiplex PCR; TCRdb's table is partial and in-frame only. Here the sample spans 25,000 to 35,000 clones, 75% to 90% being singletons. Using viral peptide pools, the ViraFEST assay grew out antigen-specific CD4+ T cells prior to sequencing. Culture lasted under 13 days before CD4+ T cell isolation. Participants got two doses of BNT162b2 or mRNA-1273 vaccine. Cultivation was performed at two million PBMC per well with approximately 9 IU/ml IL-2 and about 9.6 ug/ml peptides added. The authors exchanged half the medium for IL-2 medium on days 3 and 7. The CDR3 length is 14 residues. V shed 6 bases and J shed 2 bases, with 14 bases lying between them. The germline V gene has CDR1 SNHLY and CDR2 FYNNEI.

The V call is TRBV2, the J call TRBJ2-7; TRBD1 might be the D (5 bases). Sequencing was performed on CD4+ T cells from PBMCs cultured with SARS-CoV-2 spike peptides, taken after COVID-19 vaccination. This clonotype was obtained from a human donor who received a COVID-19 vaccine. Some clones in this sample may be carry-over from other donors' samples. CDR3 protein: CASSGLGDAYEQYV. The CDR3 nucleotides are TGTGCCAGCAGCGGATTAGGGGATGCCTACGAGCAGTACGTC.